This record covers a single T cell receptor beta chain. CDR1 SGHNT and CDR2 YYREEE come from the germline V gene (reference sequence). Losses at the gene ends were 2 bases for V and 3 bases for J; bases not matched to a gene: 7. The CDR3 consists of 16 residues. These data originate in a study of T cell changes during pregnancy in multiple sclerosis. Some clones are missing from TCRdb's copy, which holds only in-frame ones; the method was immunoSEQ multiplex PCR. The sample carries over 75,000 clones, around 92% recorded once. The clonotype was recovered from a female donor with multiple sclerosis, enrolled in a pregnancy study. The genes are TRBV5-4 and TRBJ2-3, with 9 bases fitting TRBD1. Here the sequenced sample was peripheral blood, taken in the first trimester of pregnancy. The CDR3 loop is CASSFPGQGVTDTQYF. CDR3 DNA: TGTGCCAGCAGCTTCCCGGGACAGGGAGTAACAGATACGCAGTATTTT. The full variable domain, in which reference TRBV5-4 and TRBJ2-3 provide the parts outside the CDR3, is ETGVTQSPTHLIKTRGQQVTLRCSSQSGHNTVSWYQQALGQGPQFIFQYYREEENGRGNFPPRFSGLQFPNYSSELNVNALELDDSALYLCASSFPGQGVTDTQYFGPGTRLTVL.